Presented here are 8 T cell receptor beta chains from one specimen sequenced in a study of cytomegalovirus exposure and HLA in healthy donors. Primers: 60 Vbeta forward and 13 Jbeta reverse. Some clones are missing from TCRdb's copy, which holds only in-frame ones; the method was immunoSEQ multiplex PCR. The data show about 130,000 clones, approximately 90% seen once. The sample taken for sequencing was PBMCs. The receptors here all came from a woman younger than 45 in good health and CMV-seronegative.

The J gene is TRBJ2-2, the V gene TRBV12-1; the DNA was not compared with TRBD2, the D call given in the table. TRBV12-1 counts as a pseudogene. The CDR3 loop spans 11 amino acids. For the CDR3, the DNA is TGTGCCAGGCGGGCGGTCGGGGAGCTGTTTTTT. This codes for CARRAVGELFF.

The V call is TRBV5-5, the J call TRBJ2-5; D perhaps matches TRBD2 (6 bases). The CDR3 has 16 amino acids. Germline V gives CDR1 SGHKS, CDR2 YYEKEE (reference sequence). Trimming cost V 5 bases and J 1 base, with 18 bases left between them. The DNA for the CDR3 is TGTGCCAGCAGTCACCAGCGGGCCAGATTCCAAGAGACCCAGTACTTC. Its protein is CASSHQRARFQETQYF. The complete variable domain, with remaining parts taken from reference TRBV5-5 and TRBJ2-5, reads DAGVTQSPTHLIKTRGQQVTLRCSPISGHKSVSWYQQVLGQGPQFIFQYYEKEERGRGNFPDRFSARQFPNYSSELNVNALLLGDSALYLCASSHQRARFQETQYFGPGTRLLVL.

CDR3 nucleotides: TGCGCCAGCAGCTTGGGACAAAAGGACTATGGCTACACCTTC. Amino acid sequence: CASSLGQKDYGYTF. V usage is TRBV5-1 and J usage is TRBJ1-2, with no clear D. V dropped 0 bases and J dropped 3 bases, with 9 bases sitting between them. This CDR3 has 14 residues. CDR1 is SGHRS, CDR2 YFSETQ, per germline.

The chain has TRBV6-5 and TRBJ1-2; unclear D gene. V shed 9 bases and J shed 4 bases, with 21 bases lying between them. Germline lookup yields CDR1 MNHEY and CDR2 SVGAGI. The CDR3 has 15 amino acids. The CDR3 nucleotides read TGTGCCAGACTTAAAGGCGGGGATAGGGCCTATGGCTACACCTTC. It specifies CARLKGGDRAYGYTF.

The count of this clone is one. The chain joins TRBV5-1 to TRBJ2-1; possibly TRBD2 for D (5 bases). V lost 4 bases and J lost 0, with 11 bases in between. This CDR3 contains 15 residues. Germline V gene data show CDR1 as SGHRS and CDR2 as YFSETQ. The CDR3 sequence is CASSPRGSSYNEQFF. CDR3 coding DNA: TGCGCCAGCAGCCCCCGAGGGAGCTCCTACAATGAGCAGTTCTTC.

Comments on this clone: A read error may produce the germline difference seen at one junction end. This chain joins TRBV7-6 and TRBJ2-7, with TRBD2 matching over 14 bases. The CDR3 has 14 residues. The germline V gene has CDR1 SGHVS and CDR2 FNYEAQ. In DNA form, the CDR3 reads TGTGCCAGCAGCGATACTGGGACTAGCGGGAGTATCCACTTC. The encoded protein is CASSDTGTSGSIHF.

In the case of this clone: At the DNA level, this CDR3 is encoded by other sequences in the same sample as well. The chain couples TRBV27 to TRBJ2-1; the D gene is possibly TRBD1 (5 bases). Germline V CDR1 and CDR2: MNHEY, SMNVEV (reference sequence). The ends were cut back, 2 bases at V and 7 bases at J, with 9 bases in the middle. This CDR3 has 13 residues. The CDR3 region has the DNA TGTGCCAGCAGTTTACAGGGTGGAAATGAGCAGTTCTTC. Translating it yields CASSLQGGNEQFF.

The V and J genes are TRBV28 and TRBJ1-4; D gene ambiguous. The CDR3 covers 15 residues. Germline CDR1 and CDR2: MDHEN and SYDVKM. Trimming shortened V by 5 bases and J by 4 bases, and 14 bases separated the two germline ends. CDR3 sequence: CASSKDYSLNEKLFF. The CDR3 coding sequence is TGTGCCAGCAGTAAGGACTACAGTCTTAATGAAAAACTGTTTTTT.